A selection of T cell receptor beta chains follows, all from one sample in a study of identifying expanded T cells in peripheral blood. The data were produced by immunoSEQ multiplex PCR, yet TCRdb's version contains in-frame clones alone and is incomplete. The top ten clones hold around 5.9% of a sample with tens of thousands of clones, approximately 86% of them seen once. Sequenced: blood. Every receptor here comes from a person aged 18 to 75 in good health. The conserved cysteine and the conserved F or W are not part of the CDR3 here. The size of a clone is reported for some rows only, either as once, few or many, or as a class for expanded clones.

size: NA; J: TRBJ1-2; V: TRBV6-5; CDR3: ASSYTAGPYGYT
size: NA; J: TRBJ1-4; V: TRBV7-9; CDR3: ASSLFPGATNEKLF
size: NA; J: TRBJ2-3; V: TRBV25-1; CDR3: ASSELLGTTYPDTQY
size: NA; J: TRBJ2-1; V: TRBV6-1; CDR3: ASRYGNEQF
size: NA; J: TRBJ2-3; V: TRBV7-2; CDR3: ASSLGVSGGSTDTQY
size: NA; J: TRBJ1-6; V: TRBV5-1; CDR3: ASSVDPNSPLH
size: NA; J: TRBJ1-4; V: TRBV6-6; CDR3: ASRPPGQGYEKLF
size: NA; J: TRBJ2-7; V: TRBV20-1; CDR3: SARTLREQY
size: NA; J: TRBJ2-6; V: TRBV9; CDR3: ASSPGQGHSGANVLT
size: NA; J: TRBJ1-4; V: TRBV5-4; CDR3: AFRSVGNEKLF
size: NA; J: TRBJ1-4; V: TRBV2; CDR3: ASTGTGENEKLF
size: few; J: TRBJ1-2; V: TRBV19; CDR3: ASSRDNRGYT
size: NA; J: TRBJ1-2; V: TRBV9; CDR3: ASSAGGLGYT
size: once; J: TRBJ1-2; V: TRBV7-9; CDR3: ASSFRGLNGYT
size: NA; J: TRBJ1-2; V: TRBV5-4; CDR3: ASSLKQGSNYGYT
size: NA; J: TRBJ2-7; V: TRBV5-1; CDR3: ASSLPPSGSSYEQY
size: few; J: TRBJ1-2; V: TRBV5-1; CDR3: ASSLRDRDYGYT
size: NA; J: TRBJ1-1; V: TRBV4-2; CDR3: ASSQDQQGMPEAF
size: once; J: TRBJ2-2; V: TRBV25-1; CDR3: ASSELAGGQTGELF
size: NA; J: TRBJ2-6; V: TRBV27; CDR3: ASSPRQGAKGANVLT
size: once; J: TRBJ2-6; V: TRBV6-5; CDR3: ASSYRVSGANVLT
size: NA; J: TRBJ2-7; V: TRBV11-2; CDR3: ASSVQQGRYEQY
size: NA; J: TRBJ2-1; V: TRBV7-2; CDR3: ATSFDRANEQF
size: NA; J: TRBJ2-7; V: TRBV5-1; CDR3: ASSSGGTYEQY
size: NA; J: TRBJ2-2; V: TRBV29-1; CDR3: SVPPPGLAGGANTGELF
size: NA; J: TRBJ1-4; V: TRBV6-5; CDR3: ASSYRLFATNEKLF
size: NA; J: TRBJ2-2; V: TRBV29-1; CDR3: SALSGSTGELF
size: NA; J: TRBJ2-1; V: TRBV6-5; CDR3: ASSYGQGRNEQF
size: NA; J: TRBJ2-7; V: TRBV9; CDR3: ASSPSWPSYEQY
size: NA; J: TRBJ2-7; V: TRBV6-5; CDR3: ASSYSSPGISYEQY
size: NA; J: TRBJ2-3; V: TRBV6-1; CDR3: ASSERGLATDTQY
size: NA; J: TRBJ2-3; V: TRBV5-1; CDR3: ASSYFRDLPTDTQY
size: NA; J: TRBJ1-6; V: TRBV7-8; CDR3: ASSLTVSSYNSPLH
size: NA; J: TRBJ2-5; V: TRBV19; CDR3: ASSIVIGGSGHEETQY
size: NA; J: TRBJ2-1; V: TRBV7-3; CDR3: ASSLRGGRDNEQF
size: NA; J: TRBJ1-1; V: TRBV5-5; CDR3: ASSLTGSEAF
size: NA; J: TRBJ2-2; V: TRBV6-4; CDR3: ASSEGANTGELF